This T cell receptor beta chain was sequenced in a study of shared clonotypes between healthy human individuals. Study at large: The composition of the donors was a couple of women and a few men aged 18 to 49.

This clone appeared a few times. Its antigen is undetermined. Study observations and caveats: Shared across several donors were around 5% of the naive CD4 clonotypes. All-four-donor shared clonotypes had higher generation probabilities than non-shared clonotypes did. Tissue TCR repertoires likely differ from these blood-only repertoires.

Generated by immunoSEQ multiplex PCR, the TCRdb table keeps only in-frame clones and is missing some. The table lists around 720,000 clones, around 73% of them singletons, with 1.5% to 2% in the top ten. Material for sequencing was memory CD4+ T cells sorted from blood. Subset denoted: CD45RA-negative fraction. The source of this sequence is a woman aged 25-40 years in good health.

The CDR3 DNA sequence: TGTGCCAGCAGCCTGCTGGGACAGGGAGCCTATGGCTACACCTTC. Translating gives CASSLLGQGAYGYTF. V gene TRBV5-6 combines with J gene TRBJ1-2, with 9 bases matching TRBD1. This CDR3 is built from 15 residues. Germline V CDR1 and CDR2: SGHDT, YYEEEE. V gave up 4 bases and J gave up 4 bases; unmatched junction bases: 8. Variable domain in full (rest from reference TRBV5-6 and TRBJ1-2): DAGVTQSPTHLIKTRGQQVTLRCSPKSGHDTVSWYQQALGQGPQFIFQYYEEEERQRGNFPDRFSGHQFPNYSSELNVNALLLGDSALYLCASSLLGQGAYGYTFGSGTRLTVV.